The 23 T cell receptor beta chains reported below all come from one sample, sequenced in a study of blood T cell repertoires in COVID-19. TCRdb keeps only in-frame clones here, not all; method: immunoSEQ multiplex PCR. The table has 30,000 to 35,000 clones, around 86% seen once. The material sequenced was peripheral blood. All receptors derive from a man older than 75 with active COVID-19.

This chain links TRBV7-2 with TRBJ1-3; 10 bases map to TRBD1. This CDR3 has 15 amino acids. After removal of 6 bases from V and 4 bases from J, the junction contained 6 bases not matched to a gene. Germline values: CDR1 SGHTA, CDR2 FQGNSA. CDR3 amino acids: CASSSGTGAGNTIYF. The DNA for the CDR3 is TGTGCCAGCAGTTCCGGGACAGGGGCCGGAAACACCATATATTTT.

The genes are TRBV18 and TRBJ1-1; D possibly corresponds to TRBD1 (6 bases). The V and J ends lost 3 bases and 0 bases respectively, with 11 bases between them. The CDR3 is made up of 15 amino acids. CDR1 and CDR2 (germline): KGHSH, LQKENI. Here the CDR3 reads CASSPIGQLNTEAFF. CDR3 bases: TGTGCCAGCTCACCCATTGGACAGCTGAACACTGAAGCTTTCTTT.

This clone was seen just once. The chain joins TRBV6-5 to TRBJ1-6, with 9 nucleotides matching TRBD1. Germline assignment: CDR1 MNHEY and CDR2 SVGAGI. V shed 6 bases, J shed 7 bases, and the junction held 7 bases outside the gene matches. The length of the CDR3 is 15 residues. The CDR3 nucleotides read TGTGCCAGCAGGACCCGGACAGGGGTGAATTCACCCCTCCACTTT. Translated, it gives CASRTRTGVNSPLHF.

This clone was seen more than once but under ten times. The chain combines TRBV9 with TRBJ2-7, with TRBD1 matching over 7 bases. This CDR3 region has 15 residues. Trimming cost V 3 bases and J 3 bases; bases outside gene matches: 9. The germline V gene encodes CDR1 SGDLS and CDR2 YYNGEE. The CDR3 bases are TGTGCCAGCAGCGGCGATTGGACAGGCCGCTACGAGCAGTACTTC. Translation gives CASSGDWTGRYEQYF.

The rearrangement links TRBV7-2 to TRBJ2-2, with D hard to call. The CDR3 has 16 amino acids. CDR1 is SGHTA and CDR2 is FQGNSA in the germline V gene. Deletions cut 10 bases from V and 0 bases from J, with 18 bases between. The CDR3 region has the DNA TGTGCCACTCCTAGTTCTGGCGGATCGAACACCGGGGAGCTGTTTTTT. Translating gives CATPSSGGSNTGELFF.

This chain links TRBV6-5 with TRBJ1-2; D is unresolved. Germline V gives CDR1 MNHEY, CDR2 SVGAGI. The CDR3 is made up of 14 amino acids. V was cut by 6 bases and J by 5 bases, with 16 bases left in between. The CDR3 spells CASSLGGLEYGYTF. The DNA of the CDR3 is TGTGCCAGCAGCCTCGGTGGTTTGGAGTATGGCTACACCTTC.

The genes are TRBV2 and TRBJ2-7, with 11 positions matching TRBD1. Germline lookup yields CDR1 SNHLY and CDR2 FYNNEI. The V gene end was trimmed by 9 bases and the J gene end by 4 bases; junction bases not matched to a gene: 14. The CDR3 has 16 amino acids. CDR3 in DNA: TGTGCCAGTAGCCAATCCGGGACAGGGGGGAGGTACGAGCAGTACTTC. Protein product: CASSQSGTGGRYEQYF.

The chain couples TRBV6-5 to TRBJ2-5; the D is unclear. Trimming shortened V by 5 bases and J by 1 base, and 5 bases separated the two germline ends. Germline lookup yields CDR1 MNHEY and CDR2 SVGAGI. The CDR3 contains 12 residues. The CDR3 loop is CASSRIQETQYF. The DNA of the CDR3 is TGTGCCAGCAGTCGTATCCAAGAGACCCAGTACTTC.

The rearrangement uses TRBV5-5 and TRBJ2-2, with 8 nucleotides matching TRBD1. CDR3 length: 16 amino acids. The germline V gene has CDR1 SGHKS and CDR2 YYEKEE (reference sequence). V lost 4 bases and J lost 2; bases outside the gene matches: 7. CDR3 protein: CASSGDSGGNTGELFF. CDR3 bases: TGTGCCAGCAGCGGGGACTCAGGGGGCAACACCGGGGAGCTGTTTTTT.

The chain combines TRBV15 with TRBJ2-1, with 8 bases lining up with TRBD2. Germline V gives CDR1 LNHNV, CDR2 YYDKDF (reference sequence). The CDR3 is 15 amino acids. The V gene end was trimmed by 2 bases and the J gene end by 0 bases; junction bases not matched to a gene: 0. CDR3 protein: CATSRSGSSYNEQFF. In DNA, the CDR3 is TGTGCCACCAGCAGAAGCGGGAGCTCCTACAATGAGCAGTTCTTC.

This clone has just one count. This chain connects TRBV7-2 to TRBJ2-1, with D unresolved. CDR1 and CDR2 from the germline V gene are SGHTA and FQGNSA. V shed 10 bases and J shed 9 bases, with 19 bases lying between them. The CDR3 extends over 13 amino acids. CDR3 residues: CATSTPLSSEQFF. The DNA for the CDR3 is TGTGCCACCTCGACTCCCCTTAGCAGTGAGCAGTTCTTC. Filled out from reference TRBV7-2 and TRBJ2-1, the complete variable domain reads GAGVSQSPSNKVTEKGKDVELRCDPISGHTALYWYRQSLGQGLEFLIYFQGNSAPDKSGLPSDRFSAERTGGSVSTLTIQRTQQEDSAVYLCATSTPLSSEQFFGPGTRLTVL.

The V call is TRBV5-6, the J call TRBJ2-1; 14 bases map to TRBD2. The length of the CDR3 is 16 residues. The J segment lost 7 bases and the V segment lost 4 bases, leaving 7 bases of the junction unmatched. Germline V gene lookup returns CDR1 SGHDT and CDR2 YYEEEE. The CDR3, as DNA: TGTGCCAGCAGCCCGGGACTAGCGGGAGTGAAGAATGAGCAGTTCTTC. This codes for CASSPGLAGVKNEQFF.

CDR3 residues: CASRNVGGENEYGYTF. Here the CDR3 DNA reads TGTGCCAGTAGAAATGTGGGAGGAGAGAATGAGTATGGCTACACCTTC. This chain uses TRBV19 with TRBJ1-2; no definite D call. There are 16 residues in the CDR3. Trimming took 6 bases from V and 5 from J, leaving 22 bases between them. Germline V gene lookup returns CDR1 LNHDA and CDR2 SQIVND (reference sequence). Using reference TRBV19 and TRBJ1-2 for the parts outside the CDR3, the full variable domain is DGGITQSPKYLFRKEGQNVTLSCEQNLNHDAMYWYRQDPGQGLRLIYYSQIVNDFQKGDIAEGYSVSREKKESFPLTVTSAQKNPTAFYLCASRNVGGENEYGYTFGSGTRLTVV.

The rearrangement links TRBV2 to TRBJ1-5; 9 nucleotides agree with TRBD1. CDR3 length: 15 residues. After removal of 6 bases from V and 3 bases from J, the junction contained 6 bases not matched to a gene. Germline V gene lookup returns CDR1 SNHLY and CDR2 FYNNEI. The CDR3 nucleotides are TGTGCCAGCAGAACCGGGACAGGGACCAATCAGCCCCAGCATTTT. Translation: CASRTGTGTNQPQHF. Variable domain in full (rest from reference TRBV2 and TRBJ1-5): EPEVTQTPSHQVTQMGQEVILRCVPISNHLYFYWYRQILGQKVEFLVSFYNNEISEKSEIFDDQFSVERPDGSNFTLKIRSTKLEDSAMYFCASRTGTGTNQPQHFGDGTRLSIL.

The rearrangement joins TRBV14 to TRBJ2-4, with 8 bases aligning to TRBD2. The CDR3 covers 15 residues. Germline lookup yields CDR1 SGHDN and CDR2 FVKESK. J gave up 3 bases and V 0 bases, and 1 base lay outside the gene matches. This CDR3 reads CASSQESGGKNIQYF. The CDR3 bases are TGTGCCAGCAGCCAAGAAAGCGGGGGCAAAAACATTCAGTACTTC.

The CDR3 DNA reads TGTGCCAGTAGTGTCACCGGGACAGGCAACTATGGCTACACCTTC. It is translated as CASSVTGTGNYGYTF. This rearrangement joins TRBV19 to TRBJ1-2, with 8 bases that match TRBD1. CDR3 length equals 15 residues. Germline trimming cut 5 bases from V and 2 bases from J; bases unmatched to any gene: 7. CDR1 and CDR2 from the germline V gene are LNHDA and SQIVND (reference sequence).

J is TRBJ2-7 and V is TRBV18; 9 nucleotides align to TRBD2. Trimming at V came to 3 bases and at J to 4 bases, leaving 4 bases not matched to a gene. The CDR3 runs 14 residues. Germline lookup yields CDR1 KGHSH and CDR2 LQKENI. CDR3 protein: CASSPREGRYEQYF. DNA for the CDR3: TGTGCCAGCTCACCGCGGGAGGGCCGGTACGAGCAGTACTTC.

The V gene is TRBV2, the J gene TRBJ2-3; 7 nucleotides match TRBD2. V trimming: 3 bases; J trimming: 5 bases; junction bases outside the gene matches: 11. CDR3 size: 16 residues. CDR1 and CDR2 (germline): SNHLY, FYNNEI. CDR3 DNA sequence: TGTGCCAGCAGTGATGGACTAGTCGGTCCTGGAGATACGCAGTATTTT. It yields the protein CASSDGLVGPGDTQYF.

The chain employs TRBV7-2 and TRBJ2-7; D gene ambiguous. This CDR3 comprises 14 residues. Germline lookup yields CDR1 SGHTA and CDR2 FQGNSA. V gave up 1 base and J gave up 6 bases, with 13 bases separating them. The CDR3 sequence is CASSLGQELSEQYF. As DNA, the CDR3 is TGTGCCAGCAGCTTAGGCCAGGAACTGAGCGAGCAGTACTTC.

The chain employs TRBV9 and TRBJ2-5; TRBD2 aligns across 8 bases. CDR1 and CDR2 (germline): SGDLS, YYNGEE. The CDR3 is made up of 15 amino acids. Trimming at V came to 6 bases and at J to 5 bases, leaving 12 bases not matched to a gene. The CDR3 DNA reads TGTGCCAGCACCCGGACTAGCCGAAGAGGGGAGACCCAGTACTTC. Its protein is CASTRTSRRGETQYF. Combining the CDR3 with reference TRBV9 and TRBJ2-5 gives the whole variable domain DSGVTQTPKHLITATGQRVTLRCSPRSGDLSVYWYQQSLDQGLQFLIQYYNGEERAKGNILERFSAQQFPDLHSELNLSSLELGDSALYFCASTRTSRRGETQYFGPGTRLLVL.

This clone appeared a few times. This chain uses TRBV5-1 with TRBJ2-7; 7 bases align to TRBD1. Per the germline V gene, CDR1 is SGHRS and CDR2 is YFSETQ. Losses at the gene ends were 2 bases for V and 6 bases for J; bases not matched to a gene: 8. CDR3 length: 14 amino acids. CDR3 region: CASSFPGTVAEQYF. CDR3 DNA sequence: TGCGCCAGCAGCTTTCCGGGGACAGTGGCCGAGCAGTACTTC.

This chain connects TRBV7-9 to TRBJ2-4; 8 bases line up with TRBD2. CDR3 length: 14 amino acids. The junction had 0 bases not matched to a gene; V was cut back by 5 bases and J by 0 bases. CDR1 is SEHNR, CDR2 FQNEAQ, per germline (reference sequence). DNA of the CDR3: TGTGCCAGCAGCGGGACTAGAGCCAAAAACATTCAGTACTTC. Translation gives CASSGTRAKNIQYF.

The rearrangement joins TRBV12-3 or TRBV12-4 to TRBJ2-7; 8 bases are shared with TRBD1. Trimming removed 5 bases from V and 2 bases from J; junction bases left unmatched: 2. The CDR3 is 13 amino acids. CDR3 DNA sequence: TGTGCCAGCAGTCCAGGGGGCCCCTACGAGCAGTACTTC. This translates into CASSPGGPYEQYF.